This TCR beta chain was sequenced during a study of T-cell memory formation after mild COVID-19. The CDR3 length is 11 residues. With 8 bases removed from V and 8 bases from J, the gap between germline ends came to 11 bases. One entry per CDR3 protein results from TCRdb running MiXCR on the 5' RACE reads. The data contain fewer than 60,000 distinct CDR3 sequences, around 12% of them seen just once; the ten biggest clones take up around 24%. This chain uses TRBV12-3 or TRBV12-4 with TRBJ2-3; D not certain. The material sequenced was PBMCs or a T cell subset sorted from them (not recorded which). This TCR was recovered from a man between 18 and 29 years old who had mild COVID-19 (a few samples of this study predate the infection). Cell type and time point are not known. CDR3 loop: CASLSGSTQYF. The CDR3 nucleotides read TGTGCCAGCCTATCAGGAAGTACGCAGTATTTT.